This is a list of T cell receptor beta chains from one sample in a study of Ad26.COV2.S vaccination and SARS-CoV-2 variants. Sequenced by immunoSEQ multiplex PCR; TCRdb stores in-frame clones only, minus some. This table has around 450,000 clones, more than 75% appearing once. The input for sequencing was peripheral blood, taken in a trial of Ad26.COV2.S vaccine versus placebo. The receptors come from a person aged 18-65 years who received the Ad26.COV2.S COVID-19 vaccine or a placebo. CDR3s include the opening cysteine and the closing phenylalanine or tryptophan. A D gene is named only where the DNA matches it firmly. Where a row states a size, it is once, few, many or the class of an expanded clone; other rows omit it.

clone_size d_call j_call v_call cdr3_aa cdr3_nt
NA NA TRBJ1-5 TRBV4-1 CASSQDLTGPNQPQHF TGCGCCAGCAGCCAAGATCTAACAGGGCCCAATCAGCCCCAGCATTTT
NA NA TRBJ2-7 TRBV2 CASSEGWPNPYEQYF TGTGCCAGCAGTGAGGGTTGGCCTAATCCCTACGAGCAGTACTTC
NA NA TRBJ1-2 TRBV7-9 CASSLGLDMGNYGYTF TGTGCCAGCAGCTTAGGATTGGACATGGGTAACTATGGCTACACCTTC
NA NA TRBJ2-7 TRBV3-1/TRBV3-2 CASSPIGTYEQYF TGTGCCAGCAGCCCGATAGGAACCTACGAGCAGTACTTC
NA NA TRBJ2-3 TRBV7-2 CASSFLGGPDTQYF TGTGCCAGCAGCTTTCTTGGGGGCCCAGATACGCAGTATTTT
once NA TRBJ2-7 TRBV10-3 CAVRTVSYEQYF TGTGCCGTACGGACGGTCTCCTACGAGCAGTACTTC
NA NA TRBJ1-2 TRBV11-2 CASSLAGDYGYTF TGTGCCAGCAGCTTAGCGGGGGACTATGGCTACACCTTC
NA TRBD2 TRBJ2-3 TRBV7-2 CASSASIGGGAVDTQYF TGTGCCAGCAGCGCATCCATTGGCGGGGGGGCCGTAGATACGCAGTATTTT
NA TRBD1 TRBJ2-1 TRBV7-3 CASSLLDRGSYNEQFF TGTGCCAGCAGCCTACTCGACAGGGGATCCTACAATGAGCAGTTCTTC
NA NA TRBJ2-2 TRBV7-3 CASSLTGGSNTGELFF TGTGCCAGCAGCTTAACGGGGGGTTCGAACACCGGGGAGCTGTTTTTT
NA NA TRBJ2-2 TRBV3-1/TRBV3-2 CASSQGPANTGELFF TGTGCCAGCAGCCAAGGTCCGGCGAACACCGGGGAGCTGTTTTTT
NA NA TRBJ1-1 TRBV28 CASSLLDTEAFF TGTGCCAGCAGTTTATTGGACACTGAAGCTTTCTTT
NA NA TRBJ2-3 TRBV6-2/TRBV6-3 CASSSREAGGTQYF TGTGCCAGCAGTTCCCGTGAGGCCGGGGGTACGCAGTATTTT
NA TRBD1 TRBJ1-5 TRBV28 CASRGGQGISQPQHF TGTGCCAGCAGGGGAGGACAGGGGATTTCTCAGCCCCAGCATTTT
once NA TRBJ2-7 TRBV13 CASSLRLSYEQYF TGTGCCAGCAGCTTAAGACTGTCCTACGAGCAGTACTTC
NA NA TRBJ2-7 TRBV28 CASRGIRGSYEQYF TGTGCCAGCAGGGGCATCAGGGGCTCCTACGAGCAGTACTTC
NA TRBD1 TRBJ1-6 TRBV7-8 CASTTDRGTSNNSPLHF TGTGCCAGCACCACCGACAGGGGGACGTCGAATAATTCACCCCTCCACTTT
NA TRBD2 TRBJ2-3 TRBV19 CASSTGLAGGVDTQYF TGTGCCAGTAGTACAGGACTAGCGGGGGGGGTAGATACGCAGTATTTT
NA NA TRBJ2-1 TRBV12-3/TRBV12-4 CASTLKLDEQFF TGTGCCAGCACCCTGAAGCTGGATGAGCAGTTCTTC
NA TRBD2 TRBJ2-7 TRBV6-5 CASRVAGAPEQYF TGTGCCAGCAGGGTAGCGGGGGCCCCCGAGCAGTACTTC
NA NA TRBJ1-4 TRBV4-3 CASSQDGKRNEKLFF TGCGCCAGCAGCCAAGATGGCAAACGAAATGAAAAACTGTTTTTT
NA NA TRBJ2-7 TRBV28 CASSSKGDSYEQYF TGTGCCAGCAGTTCGAAGGGAGACTCCTACGAGCAGTACTTC
NA NA TRBJ1-1 TRBV27 CASSPSRYTEAFF TGTGCCAGCAGTCCCAGCCGTTACACTGAAGCTTTCTTT
NA NA TRBJ1-6 TRBV5-4 CASSLASSRNSPLHF TGTGCCAGCAGCTTGGCGAGCAGTCGTAATTCACCCCTCCACTTT
few NA TRBJ1-5 TRBV6-5 CASSYSGSGGQPQHF TGTGCCAGCAGTTACTCGGGATCGGGGGGACAGCCCCAGCATTTT
NA NA TRBJ2-7 TRBV5-1 CASSLDRNYEQYF TGCGCCAGCAGCTTAGACCGTAACTACGAGCAGTACTTC
NA NA TRBJ2-7 TRBV6-2/TRBV6-3 CASSYWGHEQYF TGTGCCAGCAGTTACTGGGGGCATGAGCAGTACTTC
NA TRBD1 TRBJ2-2 TRBV30 CAWTGQGNTGELFF TGTGCCTGGACGGGACAGGGGAACACCGGGGAGCTGTTTTTT
NA TRBD2 TRBJ2-5 TRBV7-9 CASSPAGLAGHQETQYF TGTGCCAGCAGCCCAGCCGGACTAGCGGGACACCAAGAGACCCAGTACTTC
NA NA TRBJ2-5 TRBV29-1 CSVATLRQETQYF TGCAGCGTTGCCACCCTCCGCCAAGAGACCCAGTACTTC
once NA TRBJ1-5 TRBV19 CASWPGENSNQPQHF TGTGCCAGTTGGCCTGGGGAGAATAGCAATCAGCCCCAGCATTTT
NA NA TRBJ2-1 TRBV19 CASSIYPGANNEQFF TGTGCCAGTAGTATTTACCCGGGGGCTAACAATGAGCAGTTCTTC
NA TRBD1 TRBJ1-4 TRBV28 CASSGGTGKEKLFF TGTGCCAGCAGCGGGGGGACAGGGAAGGAAAAACTGTTTTTT
NA NA TRBJ2-7 TRBV7-8 CASSLIERGEQYF TGTGCCAGCAGCTTAATCGAAAGGGGCGAGCAGTACTTC
once NA TRBJ1-6 TRBV18 CASSPNRVGVYNSPLHF TGTGCCAGCTCACCAAACCGGGTTGGGGTTTATAATTCACCCCTCCACTTT
once NA TRBJ2-3 TRBV7-2 CASSLALAGVLTDTQYF TGTGCCAGCAGCTTAGCTCTAGCAGGGGTCCTCACAGATACGCAGTATTTT
NA NA TRBJ2-7 TRBV3-1/TRBV3-2 CASSRDKNYEQYF TGTGCCAGCAGCCGGGACAAAAACTACGAGCAGTACTTC
NA TRBD1 TRBJ2-2 TRBV7-2 CASSLTGTAITGELFF TGTGCCAGCAGCTTAACCGGGACAGCTATCACCGGGGAGCTGTTTTTT
NA NA TRBJ2-5 TRBV7-9 CASSLGQPTYQETQYF TGTGCCAGCAGCCTCGGACAGCCAACCTACCAAGAGACCCAGTACTTC
few NA TRBJ2-3 TRBV12-2 CASRLAGLAGDTQYF TGTGCAAGTCGCTTAGCGGGACTAGCGGGAGATACGCAGTATTTT
NA NA TRBJ1-5 TRBV6-5 CASSYRGAESNQPQHF TGTGCCAGCAGTTACAGGGGCGCTGAGAGCAATCAGCCCCAGCATTTT
NA NA TRBJ2-7 TRBV4-1 CASSHEGYDEQYF TGCGCCAGCAGCCACGAGGGTTACGACGAGCAGTACTTC
NA NA TRBJ1-2 TRBV19 CATKKETGINYGYTF TGTGCCACCAAAAAGGAAACAGGGATTAACTATGGCTACACCTTC
NA NA TRBJ2-7 TRBV7-2 CASGRRGAAYEQYF TGTGCCAGCGGGAGAAGAGGGGCCGCCTACGAGCAGTACTTC
NA TRBD1 TRBJ2-2 TRBV4-1 CASSPTGANTGELFF TGCGCCAGCAGCCCGACAGGGGCGAACACCGGGGAGCTGTTTTTT
NA NA TRBJ2-4 TRBV30 CAWKGLVQAPNIQYF TGTGCCTGGAAGGGTCTGGTCCAGGCCCCAAACATTCAGTACTTC
NA TRBD1 TRBJ1-2 TRBV19 CASSPGQRFYGYTF TGTGCCAGTAGTCCGGGACAGCGCTTCTATGGCTACACCTTC
NA NA TRBJ1-2 TRBV21-1 CASSKGQGAFEGYGYTF TGTGCCAGCAGCAAAGGACAGGGGGCTTTCGAGGGCTATGGCTACACCTTC
NA NA TRBJ2-7 TRBV5-1 CASSAWRGGRSYEQYF TGCGCCAGCAGTGCCTGGAGGGGGGGGAGATCCTACGAGCAGTACTTC
NA TRBD1 TRBJ1-1 TRBV9 CASSVGVRGGTEAFF TGTGCCAGCAGCGTTGGAGTCAGGGGGGGAACTGAAGCTTTCTTT
once NA TRBJ1-4 TRBV5-1 CASSFGGTNEKLFF TGCGCCAGCAGCTTCGGGGGAACTAATGAAAAACTGTTTTTT
NA NA TRBJ2-3 TRBV11-2 CASSLVPWAGDTQYF TGTGCCAGCAGCTTAGTCCCGTGGGCGGGGGATACGCAGTATTTT
NA NA TRBJ2-7 TRBV11-1 CASSQRQEGAEQYF TGTGCCAGCAGCCAAAGACAGGAGGGCGCCGAGCAGTACTTC
NA NA TRBJ1-2 TRBV19 CASRAKGHLGYTF TGTGCCAGTAGAGCGAAAGGACATCTGGGCTACACCTTC
NA NA TRBJ2-2 TRBV10-2 CASQEGQRTNGELFF TGCGCCAGCCAAGAAGGACAACGGACAAACGGGGAGCTGTTTTTT
NA NA TRBJ2-7 TRBV4-1 CASSQDQGEFYEQYF TGCGCCAGCAGCCAAGATCAGGGTGAATTCTACGAGCAGTACTTC